What follows describes a single TCR beta chain. Its antigen is not identified. CDR3 length: 16 amino acids. The ends lost 5 bases at V and 4 bases at J; junction bases unmatched: 10. Germline V lookup: CDR1 SGHDT, CDR2 YYEEEE. Using immunoSEQ multiplex PCR, the repertoire was profiled, and TCRdb retains in-frame clones only, with some absent. The sample records about 110,000 clones, about 89% being singletons. The record originates from a study of T cell responses to AZD1222 COVID-19 vaccine. Findings and caveats of the study: Spike-wide vaccine-associated CD4 TCRs dominated at 160-218 and 743-854. When two AZD1222 doses had been given, Spike-specific TCR breadth and depth rose.

This TCR was sampled from an adult who received the AZD1222 COVID-19 vaccine. The sequences come from peripheral blood, collected 28 days after the second AZD1222 dose. The J gene is TRBJ2-5, the V gene TRBV5-6, with 11 bases aligning to TRBD2. CDR3 bases: TGTGCCAGCAGTCCTATAGCGGGGGGGCTTATAGAGACCCAGTACTTC. It encodes CASSPIAGGLIETQYF.